This T cell receptor beta chain was profiled in a study of T cell responses to AZD1222 COVID-19 vaccine. The CDR3 sequence is 12 residues long. Germline loops: CDR1 MDHEN, CDR2 SYDVKM. The V end lost 6 bases, the J end lost 9 bases, and 12 bases lay between the germline ends. Only in-frame clones appear in the TCRdb table, and some are missing; sequencing was by immunoSEQ multiplex PCR. The sample has about 110,000 clones; 87% are singletons. Study-wide findings and caveats: Baseline serology detected seropositivity in only six or seven AZD1222 recipients. The sample set comprised mostly white British donors with more females, and clonal diversity was possibly underestimated.

Note on this clone: No antigen is known for it.

The clonotype originates from an adult who received the AZD1222 COVID-19 vaccine. The chain is built from TRBV28 and TRBJ2-1; perhaps TRBD2 as D (6 bases). Sequences were derived from peripheral blood, sampled 28 days after the second AZD1222 dose. The CDR3 DNA sequence: TGTGCCAGCAGCCTACTAGCACGTGAGCAGTTCTTC. This encodes CASSLLAREQFF.